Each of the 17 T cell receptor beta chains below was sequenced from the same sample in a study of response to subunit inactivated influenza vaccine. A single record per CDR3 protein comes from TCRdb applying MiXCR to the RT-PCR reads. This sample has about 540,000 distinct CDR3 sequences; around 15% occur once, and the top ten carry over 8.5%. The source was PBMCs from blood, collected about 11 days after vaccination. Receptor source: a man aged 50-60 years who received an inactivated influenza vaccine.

The CDR3 loop is CASSNAGRYEQYF. The CDR3 DNA sequence: TGTGCCAGCAGTAATGCAGGGCGGTACGAGCAGTACTTC. The V and J genes are TRBV6-1 and TRBJ2-7, with TRBD1 as a possible D gene (5 bases). The CDR3 runs 13 residues. V lost 5 bases and J 4 bases, leaving 12 bases between the germline ends. Germline V gene lookup returns CDR1 MNHNS and CDR2 SASEGT.

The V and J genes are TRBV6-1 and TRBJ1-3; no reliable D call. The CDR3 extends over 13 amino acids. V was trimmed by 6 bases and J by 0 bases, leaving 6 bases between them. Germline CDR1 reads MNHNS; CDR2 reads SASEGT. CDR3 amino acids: CASRVVSGNTIYF. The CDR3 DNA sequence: TGTGCCAGCAGGGTGGTCTCTGGAAACACCATATATTTT.

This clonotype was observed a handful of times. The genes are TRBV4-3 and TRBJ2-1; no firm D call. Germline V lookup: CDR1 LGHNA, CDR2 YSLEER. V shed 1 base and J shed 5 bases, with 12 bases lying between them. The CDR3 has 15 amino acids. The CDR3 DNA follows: TGCGCCAGCAGCCAAGTCCTATCGGCTAACAATGAGCAGTTCTTC. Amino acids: CASSQVLSANNEQFF.

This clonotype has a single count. In nucleotides, the CDR3 is TGTGCCCACAGGGGGACGACTCAAGAGACCCAGTACTTC. Amino acid sequence: CAHRGTTQETQYF. V usage is TRBV28 and J usage is TRBJ2-5, with 8 bases matching TRBD1. CDR1 and CDR2 from the germline V gene are MDHEN and SYDVKM. There are 13 residues in the CDR3. V was pared by 11 bases and J by 2 bases, with 7 bases of the junction left unmatched.

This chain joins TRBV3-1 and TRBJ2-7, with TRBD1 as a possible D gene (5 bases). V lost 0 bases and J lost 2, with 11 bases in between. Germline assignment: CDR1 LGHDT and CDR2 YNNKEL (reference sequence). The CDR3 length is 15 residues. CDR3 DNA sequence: TGTGCCAGCAGCCAAGAGGGGCTTCAACCCTACGAGCAGTACTTC. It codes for CASSQEGLQPYEQYF.

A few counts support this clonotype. The CDR3 DNA sequence: TGTGCCCAAGCTTCTAGCGGGAGCACAGATACGCAGTATTTT. Protein: CAQASSGSTDTQYF. This chain joins TRBV7-9 and TRBJ2-3; 8 nucleotides agree with TRBD2. Trimming removed 11 bases from V and 0 bases from J; junction bases left unmatched: 7. This CDR3 contains 14 residues. From germline, CDR1 is SEHNR and CDR2 FQNEAQ (reference sequence).

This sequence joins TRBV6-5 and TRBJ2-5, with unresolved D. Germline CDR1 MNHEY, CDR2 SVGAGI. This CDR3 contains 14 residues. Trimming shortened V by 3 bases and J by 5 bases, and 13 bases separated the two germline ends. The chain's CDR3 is CASSYKKNRETQYF. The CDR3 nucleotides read TGTGCCAGCAGTTATAAGAAGAATCGGGAGACCCAGTACTTC.

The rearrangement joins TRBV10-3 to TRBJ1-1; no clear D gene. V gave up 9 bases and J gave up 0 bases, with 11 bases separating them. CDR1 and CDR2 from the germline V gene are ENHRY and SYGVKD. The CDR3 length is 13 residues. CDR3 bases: TGTGCCATTCATGCAGAGGTGAACACTGAAGCTTTCTTT. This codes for CAIHAEVNTEAFF.

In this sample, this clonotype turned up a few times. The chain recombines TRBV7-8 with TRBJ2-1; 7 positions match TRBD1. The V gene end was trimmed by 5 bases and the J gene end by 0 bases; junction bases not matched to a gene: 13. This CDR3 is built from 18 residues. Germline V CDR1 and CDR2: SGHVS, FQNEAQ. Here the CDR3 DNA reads TGTGCCAGCAGCCCCGGGACAGACACTTACCTCTCCTACAATGAGCAGTTCTTC. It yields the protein CASSPGTDTYLSYNEQFF.

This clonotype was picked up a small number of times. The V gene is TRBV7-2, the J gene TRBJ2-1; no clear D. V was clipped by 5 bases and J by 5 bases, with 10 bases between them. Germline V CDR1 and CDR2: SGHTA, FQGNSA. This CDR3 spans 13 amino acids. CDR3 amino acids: CASSRRQNNEQFF. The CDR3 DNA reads TGTGCCAGCAGCAGACGGCAAAACAATGAGCAGTTCTTC. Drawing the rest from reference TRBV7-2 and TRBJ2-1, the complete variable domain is GAGVSQSPSNKVTEKGKDVELRCDPISGHTALYWYRQSLGQGLEFLIYFQGNSAPDKSGLPSDRFSAERTGGSVSTLTIQRTQQEDSAVYLCASSRRQNNEQFFGPGTRLTVL.

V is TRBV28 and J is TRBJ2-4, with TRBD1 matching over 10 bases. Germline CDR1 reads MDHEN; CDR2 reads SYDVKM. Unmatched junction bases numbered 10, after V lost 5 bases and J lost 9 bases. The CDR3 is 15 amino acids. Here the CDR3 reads CASSPHGTGVSIQYF. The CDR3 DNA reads TGTGCCAGCAGTCCGCACGGGACAGGGGTCAGCATTCAGTACTTC.

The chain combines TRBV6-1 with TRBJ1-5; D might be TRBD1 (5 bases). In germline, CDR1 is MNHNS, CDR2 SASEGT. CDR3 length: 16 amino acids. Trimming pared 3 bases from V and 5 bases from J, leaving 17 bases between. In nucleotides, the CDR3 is TGTGCCAGCAGTGAGTTGCCGGGCAGGGCGGATCAGCCCCAGCATTTT. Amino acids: CASSELPGRADQPQHF.

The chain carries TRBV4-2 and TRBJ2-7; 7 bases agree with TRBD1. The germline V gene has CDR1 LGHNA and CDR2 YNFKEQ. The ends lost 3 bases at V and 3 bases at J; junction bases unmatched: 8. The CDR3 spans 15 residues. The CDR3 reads CASSQGPGTDYEQYF. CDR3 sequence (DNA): TGTGCCAGCAGCCAGGGCCCCGGGACAGACTACGAGCAGTACTTC.

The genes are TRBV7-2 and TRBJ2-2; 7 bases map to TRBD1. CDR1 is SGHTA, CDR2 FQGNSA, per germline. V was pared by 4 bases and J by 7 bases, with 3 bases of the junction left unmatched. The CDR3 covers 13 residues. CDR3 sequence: CASSWNRGGELFF. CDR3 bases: TGTGCCAGCAGCTGGAACAGGGGCGGGGAGCTGTTTTTT.

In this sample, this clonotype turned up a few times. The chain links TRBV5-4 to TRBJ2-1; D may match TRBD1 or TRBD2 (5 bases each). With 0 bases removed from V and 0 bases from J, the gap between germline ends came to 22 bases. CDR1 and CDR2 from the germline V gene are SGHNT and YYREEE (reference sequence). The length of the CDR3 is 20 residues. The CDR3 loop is CASSLAGTVLALLSYNEQFF. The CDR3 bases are TGTGCCAGCAGCTTGGCGGGGACCGTTCTAGCCTTACTCTCCTACAATGAGCAGTTCTTC. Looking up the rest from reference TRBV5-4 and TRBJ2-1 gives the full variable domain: ETGVTQSPTHLIKTRGQQVTLRCSSQSGHNTVSWYQQALGQGPQFIFQYYREEENGRGNFPPRFSGLQFPNYSSELNVNALELDDSALYLCASSLAGTVLALLSYNEQFFGPGTRLTVL.

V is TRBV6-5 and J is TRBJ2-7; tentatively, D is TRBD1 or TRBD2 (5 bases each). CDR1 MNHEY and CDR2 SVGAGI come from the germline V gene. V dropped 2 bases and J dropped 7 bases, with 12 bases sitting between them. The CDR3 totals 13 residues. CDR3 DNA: TGTGCCAGCAGTTACGCGGCAGGGAGAGAGCAGTACTTC. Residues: CASSYAAGREQYF.

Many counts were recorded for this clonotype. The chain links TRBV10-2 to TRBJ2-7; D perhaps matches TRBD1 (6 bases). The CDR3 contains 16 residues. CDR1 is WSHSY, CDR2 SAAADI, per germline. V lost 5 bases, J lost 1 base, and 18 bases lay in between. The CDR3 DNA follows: TGCGCCAGCAGTTCTGGACAGAGCCAAGTATCCTACGAGCAGTACTTC. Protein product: CASSSGQSQVSYEQYF.